This TCR beta chain is from a study of cytomegalovirus exposure and HLA in healthy donors. Study-wide background: The roughly 110 validation repertoires were reported in a later analysis to have been generated on the same platform as the roughly 680 first-cohort repertoires.

General observations from the study: Investigators reported 164 TCR beta chains as tied to cytomegalovirus. CMV antigen specificity of a few CMV-associated chains was confirmed in vitro.

A roughly 120-subject validation cohort, separate from the approximately 720-subject first cohort, supplied the donors. Note on this clone: The target antigen is unknown.

Measured with immunoSEQ multiplex PCR; TCRdb has only the in-frame clones, and not every one. The data contain about 120,000 clones, around 89% of them seen just once; the ten biggest clones take up just under 6.5%. Germline loops: CDR1 SEHNR, CDR2 FQNEAQ (reference sequence). The length of the CDR3 is 15 residues. V was clipped by 1 base and J by 4 bases, with 14 bases between them. The TCR sequence derives from a woman aged 18-29 years in good health and CMV-seropositive. V and J are TRBV7-9 and TRBJ2-7; D remains ambiguous. The sequenced sample was PBMCs. This CDR3 is CASSLGGSGFYEQYF. The CDR3, as DNA: TGTGCCAGCAGCTTAGGAGGCAGTGGATTTTACGAGCAGTACTTC.